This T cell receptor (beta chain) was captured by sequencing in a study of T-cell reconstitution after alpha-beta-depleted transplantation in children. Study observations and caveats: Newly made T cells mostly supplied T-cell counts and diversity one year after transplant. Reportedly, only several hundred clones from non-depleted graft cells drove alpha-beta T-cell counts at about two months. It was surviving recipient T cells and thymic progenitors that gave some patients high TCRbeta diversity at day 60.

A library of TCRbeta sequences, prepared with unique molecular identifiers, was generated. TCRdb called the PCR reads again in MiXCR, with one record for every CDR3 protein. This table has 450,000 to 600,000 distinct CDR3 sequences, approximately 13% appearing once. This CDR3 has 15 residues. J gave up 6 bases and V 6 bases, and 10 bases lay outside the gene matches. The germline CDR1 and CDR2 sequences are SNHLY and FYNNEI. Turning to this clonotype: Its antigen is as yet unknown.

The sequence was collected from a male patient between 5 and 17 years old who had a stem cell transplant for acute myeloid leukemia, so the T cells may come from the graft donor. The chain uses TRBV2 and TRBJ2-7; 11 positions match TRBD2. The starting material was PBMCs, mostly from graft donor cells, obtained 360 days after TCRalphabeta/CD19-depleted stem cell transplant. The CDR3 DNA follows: TGTGCCAGCAGCGCTCTAGCGGGAGGAAGTTCCGAGCAGTACTTC. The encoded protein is CASSALAGGSSEQYF.